This TCR beta chain is drawn from a study of T cell responses to AZD1222 COVID-19 vaccine. Generated by immunoSEQ multiplex PCR, the TCRdb table keeps only in-frame clones and is missing some. There are more than 80,000 clones in the sample; around 88% occur only once, and 10% lies in the top ten. On this clone itself: As yet, its antigen is unknown.

Study findings and constraints: Just a handful of AZD1222 recipients tested seropositive at baseline. Clonal diversity was possibly underestimated; the donors were predominantly white British and more often female. Across the whole spike, CD4 TCRs peaked at regions 160-218 and 743-854. Spike-specific TCR breadth rose after two AZD1222 doses, and depth rose as well.

This sequence was found in an adult in good health. This specimen consisted of peripheral blood, obtained on day 0 of MenACWY control vaccination.

The CDR3, as DNA: TGTGCCAGCAGGCAGACGTCAAAGGATGGCTACACCTTC. As protein: CASRQTSKDGYTF. V is TRBV2 and J is TRBJ1-2; D gene ambiguous. The length of the CDR3 is 13 residues. V was trimmed by 6 bases and J by 6 bases, leaving 14 bases between them. The germline V gene encodes CDR1 SNHLY and CDR2 FYNNEI.